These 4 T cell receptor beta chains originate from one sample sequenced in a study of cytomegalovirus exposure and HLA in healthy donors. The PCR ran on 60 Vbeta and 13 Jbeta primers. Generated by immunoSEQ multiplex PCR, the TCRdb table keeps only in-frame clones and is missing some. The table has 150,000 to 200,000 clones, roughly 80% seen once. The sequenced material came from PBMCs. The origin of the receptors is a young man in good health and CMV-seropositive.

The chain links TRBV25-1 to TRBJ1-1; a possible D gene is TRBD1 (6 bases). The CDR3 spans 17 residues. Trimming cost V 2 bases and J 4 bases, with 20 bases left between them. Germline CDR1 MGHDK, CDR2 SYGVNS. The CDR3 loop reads CASSEVGSGQGGTEAFF. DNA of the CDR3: TGTGCCAGCAGTGAAGTAGGCTCAGGACAAGGGGGCACTGAAGCTTTCTTT.

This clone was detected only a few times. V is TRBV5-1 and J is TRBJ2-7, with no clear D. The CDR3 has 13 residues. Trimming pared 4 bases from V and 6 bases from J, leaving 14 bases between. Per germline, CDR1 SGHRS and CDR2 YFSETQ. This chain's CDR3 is CASSPPRISEQYF. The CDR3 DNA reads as TGCGCCAGCAGCCCCCCTCGTATTAGCGAGCAGTACTTC.

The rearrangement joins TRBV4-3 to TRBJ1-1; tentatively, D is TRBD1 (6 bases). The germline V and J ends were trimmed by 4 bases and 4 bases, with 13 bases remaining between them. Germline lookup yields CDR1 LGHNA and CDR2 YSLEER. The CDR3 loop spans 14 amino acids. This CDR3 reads CASSPRAGATEAFF. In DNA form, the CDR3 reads TGCGCCAGCAGCCCGAGGGCAGGGGCCACTGAAGCTTTCTTT.

CDR3 sequence (DNA): TGTGCCAGCAGCGCCGTTCGGGGTATTGATTCACCCCTCCACTTT. Translated: CASSAVRGIDSPLHF. V is TRBV2 and J is TRBJ1-6, with D unclear. The germline V gene has CDR1 SNHLY and CDR2 FYNNEI. The CDR3 is 15 amino acids. V lost 6 bases and J lost 8, with 17 bases in between.